This T cell receptor (beta chain) derives from a study of shared clonotypes between healthy human individuals (dated by TCRdb to 2018 to 2020). Notes on the research overall: The cohort included three men and a couple of women between 18 and 49 years of age. Per donor, leukapheresis produced somewhere between about 0.9 and 10 billion PBMCs. To estimate repertoire size and how much clonotypes are shared between individuals, the study performed deep sequencing of blood TCR repertoires from roughly five healthy adults. Different laboratories and diverse techniques were used to prepare libraries and sequence TCR repertoires, to increase sequencing depth and limit assay-specific biases. What the research found in general, with its limitations: Sampling was restricted to blood, and TCR repertoires in tissue are likely to differ from TCR repertoires in blood. Based on pairwise subsampling, the degree of clonotype sharing among donors was expected to be affected by sequencing depth. Because the study included only a small number of donors, the genetic and exposure-history diversity represented was limited.

Using the deep immunoSEQ assay, TCR CDR3 regions were amplified from genomic DNA by multiplex PCR. Extracted genomic DNA from each cell subset was spread evenly across all wells of several immunoSEQ 96-well plates, with each plate serving as a replicate. Each replicate PCR for unsorted PBMC received about 310 ng genomic DNA, equal to tens of thousands of T cell genomes. Ten immunoSEQ deep assay plates were used to sequence unsorted PBMC genomic DNA. The purified libraries were quantified using a Qubit 3.0 fluorometer, sized with a Bioanalyzer 2100, and then quantified again using the KAPA Library Quantification kit. Every immunoSEQ 96-well plate was sequenced on a dedicated single-read 150-cycle Illumina NextSeq 550 flow cell. As for the original processing: Because the immunoSEQ output held only junctional sequences and lacked quality scores, the filtering could not match the filtering applied to full-length reads. To assign V/J genes and CDR3, sequences were annotated against IMGT germline references using PyIR, a Python wrapper for IgBLAST v1.9. Any read was removed if the V/J assignment was weak (E-value above 1e-6), the CDR3 was missing, or the read contained stop codons, out-of-frame junctions, or ambiguous translated residues. V3J clonotypes were defined as sequences sharing the same inferred V gene, J gene, and CDR3 amino acid sequence. The percentage overlap between two repertoires was calculated by dividing the number of shared unique clonotypes by the size of the smaller repertoire. Richness of each repertoire was evaluated using RTK rarefaction, the Chao1 estimator, and Recon v2.1 estimates of unobserved clonotypes. Entries here come from immuneACCESS through TCRdb and include only in-frame sequences with V and J called. Some clones fail to appear in such tables; in the studies checked, an unresolved V gene covers under half of the shortfall, and the cause of the remainder is unknown. The D gene and trimming were derived from the DNA, and the V and J assignments and clone size from that table. The sample profile shows some 510,000 clones; approximately 79% of them were found once. Jointly, the top ten make up over 10% of the sample.

The donors were healthy, HIV-negative adults who had no recently reported acute infections or vaccinations. Only Caucasian adults living in Nashville, Tennessee, USA were represented among the donors. For unsorted samples, 100 million or so PBMCs were counted, and genomic DNA was extracted using the QIAamp DNA Blood Mini kit. Blood was collected by leukapheresis, and PBMCs were isolated by Ficoll-Histopaque density gradient centrifugation and then cryopreserved in liquid nitrogen vapor phase. This clone was observed a handful of times. No antigen is known for it. Base qualities are missing; no much larger clone stands one base away. V drops 1 base and J drops 3 bases, leaving 10 bases in between. The CDR3 holds 14 amino acids from the cysteine to the phenylalanine. Only the CDR3 part of the read is kept: 42 bases, read in frame from the first base. CDR1 and CDR2, looked up from the germline V gene (reference sequence), are LNHDA and SQIVND.

The sequence derives from a woman aged 40 to 50 in good health. Some clones in this sample may be carry-over from other donors' samples. The sequenced material came from PBMCs. The rearranged chain carries TRBV19 and TRBJ2-7; possibly the D gene is TRBD2, per 5 matching bases. The nucleotide sequence reads as follows: TGTGCCAGTAGTATAGGAGGGTTCGACTACGAGCAGTACTTC. This yields the protein CASSIGGFDYEQYF.